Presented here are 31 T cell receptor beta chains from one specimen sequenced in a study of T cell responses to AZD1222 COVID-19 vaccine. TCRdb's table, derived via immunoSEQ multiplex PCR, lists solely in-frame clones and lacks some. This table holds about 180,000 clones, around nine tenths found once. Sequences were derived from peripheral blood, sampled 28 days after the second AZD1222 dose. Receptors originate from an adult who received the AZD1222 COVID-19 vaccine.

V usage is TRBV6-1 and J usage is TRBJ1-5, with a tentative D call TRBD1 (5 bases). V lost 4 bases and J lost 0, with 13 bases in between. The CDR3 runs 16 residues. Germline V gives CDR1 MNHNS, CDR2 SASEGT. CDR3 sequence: CASSVWDVDSNQPQHF. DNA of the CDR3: TGTGCCAGCAGTGTTTGGGACGTAGATAGCAATCAGCCCCAGCATTTT.

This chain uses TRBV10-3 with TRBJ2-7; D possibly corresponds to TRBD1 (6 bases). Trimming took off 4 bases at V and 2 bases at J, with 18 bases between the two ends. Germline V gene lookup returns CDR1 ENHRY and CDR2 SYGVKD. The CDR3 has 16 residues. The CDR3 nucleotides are TGTGCCATCAGTGGACAGGCCGTGGGTCCCACCTACGAGCAGTACTTC. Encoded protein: CAISGQAVGPTYEQYF.

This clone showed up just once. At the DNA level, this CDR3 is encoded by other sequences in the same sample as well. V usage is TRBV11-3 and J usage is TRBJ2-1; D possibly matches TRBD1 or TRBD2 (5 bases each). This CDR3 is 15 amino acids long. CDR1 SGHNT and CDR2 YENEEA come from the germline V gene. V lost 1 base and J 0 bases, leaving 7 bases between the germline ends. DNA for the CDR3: TGTGCCAGCAGCTTAGGGGGGAGCTCCTACAATGAGCAGTTCTTC. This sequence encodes CASSLGGSSYNEQFF.

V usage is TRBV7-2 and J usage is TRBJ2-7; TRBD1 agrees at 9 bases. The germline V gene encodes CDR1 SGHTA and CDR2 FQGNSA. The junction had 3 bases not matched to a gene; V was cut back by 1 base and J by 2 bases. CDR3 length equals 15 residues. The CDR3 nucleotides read TGTGCCAGCAGCTTAGGGGACAGGGAGGCCTACGAGCAGTACTTC. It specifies CASSLGDREAYEQYF. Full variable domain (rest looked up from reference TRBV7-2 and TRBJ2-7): GAGVSQSPSNKVTEKGKDVELRCDPISGHTALYWYRQSLGQGLEFLIYFQGNSAPDKSGLPSDRFSAERTGGSVSTLTIQRTQQEDSAVYLCASSLGDREAYEQYFGPGTRLTVT.

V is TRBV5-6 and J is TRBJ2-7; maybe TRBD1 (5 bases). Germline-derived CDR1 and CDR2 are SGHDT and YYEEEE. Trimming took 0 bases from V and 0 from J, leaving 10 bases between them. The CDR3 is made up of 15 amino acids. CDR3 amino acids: CASSLGRGLSYEQYF. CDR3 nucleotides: TGTGCCAGCAGCTTGGGAAGGGGTCTCTCCTACGAGCAGTACTTC.

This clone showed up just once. The CDR3 DNA is TGTGCCAGTAGTATCCTAGGGACCTCCTACGAGCAGTACTTC. It specifies CASSILGTSYEQYF. V and J are TRBV19 and TRBJ2-7; TRBD1 or TRBD2 may be the D gene (5 bases each). The length of the CDR3 is 14 residues. The germline V gene encodes CDR1 LNHDA and CDR2 SQIVND (reference sequence). V gave up 3 bases and J gave up 0 bases, with 9 bases separating them.

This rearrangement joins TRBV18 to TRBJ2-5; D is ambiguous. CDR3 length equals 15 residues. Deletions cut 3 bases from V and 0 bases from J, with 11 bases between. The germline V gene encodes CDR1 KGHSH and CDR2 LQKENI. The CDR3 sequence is CASSPFSLHQETQYF. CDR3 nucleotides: TGTGCCAGCTCACCCTTCTCACTGCACCAAGAGACCCAGTACTTC.

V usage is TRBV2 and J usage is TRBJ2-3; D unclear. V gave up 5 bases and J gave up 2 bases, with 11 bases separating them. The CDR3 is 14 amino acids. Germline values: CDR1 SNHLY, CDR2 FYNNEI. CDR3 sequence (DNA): TGTGCCAGCAGTCTTTCCGGATACACAGATACGCAGTATTTT. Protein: CASSLSGYTDTQYF.

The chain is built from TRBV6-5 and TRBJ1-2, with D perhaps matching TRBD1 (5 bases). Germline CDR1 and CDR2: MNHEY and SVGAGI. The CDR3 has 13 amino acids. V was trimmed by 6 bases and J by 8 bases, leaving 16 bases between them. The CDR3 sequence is CASRFSRGEGYTF. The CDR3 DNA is TGTGCCAGCAGATTCTCACGGGGGGAAGGCTACACCTTC.

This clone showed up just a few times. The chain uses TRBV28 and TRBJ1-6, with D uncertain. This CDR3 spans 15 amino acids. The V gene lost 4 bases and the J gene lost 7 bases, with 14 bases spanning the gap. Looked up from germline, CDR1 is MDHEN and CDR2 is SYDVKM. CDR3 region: CASSWRPGPNSPLHF. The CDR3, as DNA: TGTGCCAGCAGTTGGCGACCGGGTCCCAATTCACCCCTCCACTTT.

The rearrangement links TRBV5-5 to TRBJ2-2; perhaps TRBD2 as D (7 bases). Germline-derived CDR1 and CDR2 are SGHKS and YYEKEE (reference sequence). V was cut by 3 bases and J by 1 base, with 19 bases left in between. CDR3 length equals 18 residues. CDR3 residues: CASSSTGGGGRNTGELFF. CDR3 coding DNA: TGTGCCAGCAGCTCAACCGGAGGGGGGGGCCGGAACACCGGGGAGCTGTTTTTT.

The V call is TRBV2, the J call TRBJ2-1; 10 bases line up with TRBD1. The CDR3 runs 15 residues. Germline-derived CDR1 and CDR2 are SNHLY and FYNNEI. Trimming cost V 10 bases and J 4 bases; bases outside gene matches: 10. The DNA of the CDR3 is TGTGCCATCACCCCCGGGACAGGGGTTTACAATGAGCAGTTCTTC. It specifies CAITPGTGVYNEQFF.

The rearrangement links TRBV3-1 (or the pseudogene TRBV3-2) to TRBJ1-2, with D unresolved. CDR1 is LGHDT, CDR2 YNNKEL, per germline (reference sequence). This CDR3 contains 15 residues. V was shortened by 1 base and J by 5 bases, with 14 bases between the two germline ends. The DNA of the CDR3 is TGTGCCAGCAGCCAAGCGAATCGAGGGTGGTATGGCTACACCTTC. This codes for CASSQANRGWYGYTF.

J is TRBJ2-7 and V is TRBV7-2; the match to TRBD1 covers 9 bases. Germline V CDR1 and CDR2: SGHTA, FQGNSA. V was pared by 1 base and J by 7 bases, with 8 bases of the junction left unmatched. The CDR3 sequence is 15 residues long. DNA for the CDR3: TGTGCCAGCAGCTTAGTCCCTGGGACAGGGTGGGAGCAGTACTTC. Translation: CASSLVPGTGWEQYF.

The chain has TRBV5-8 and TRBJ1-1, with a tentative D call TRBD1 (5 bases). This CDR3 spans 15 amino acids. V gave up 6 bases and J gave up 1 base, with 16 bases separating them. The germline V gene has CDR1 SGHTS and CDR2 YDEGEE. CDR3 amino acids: CASKGLDTQNTEAFF. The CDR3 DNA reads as TGTGCCAGCAAGGGATTGGACACCCAGAACACTGAAGCTTTCTTT.

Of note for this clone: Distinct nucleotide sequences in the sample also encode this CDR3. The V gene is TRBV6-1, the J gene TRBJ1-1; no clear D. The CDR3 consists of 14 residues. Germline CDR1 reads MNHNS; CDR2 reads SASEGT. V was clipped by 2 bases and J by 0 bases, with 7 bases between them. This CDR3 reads CASSEPGMNTEAFF. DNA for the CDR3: TGTGCCAGCAGTGAACCGGGAATGAACACTGAAGCTTTCTTT.

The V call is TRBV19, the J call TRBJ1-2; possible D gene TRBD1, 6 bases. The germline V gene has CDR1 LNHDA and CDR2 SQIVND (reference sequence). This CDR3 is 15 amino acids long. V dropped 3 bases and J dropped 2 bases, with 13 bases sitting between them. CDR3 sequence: CASSMDNTGNYGYTF. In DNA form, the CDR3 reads TGTGCCAGTAGTATGGACAATACAGGGAACTATGGCTACACCTTC.

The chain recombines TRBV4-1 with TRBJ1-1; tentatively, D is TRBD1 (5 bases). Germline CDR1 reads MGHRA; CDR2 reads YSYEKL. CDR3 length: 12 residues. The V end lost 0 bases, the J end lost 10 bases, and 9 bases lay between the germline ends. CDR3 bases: TGCGCCAGCAGCCAAGAAGATGGGGCAGCTTTCTTT. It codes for CASSQEDGAAFF.

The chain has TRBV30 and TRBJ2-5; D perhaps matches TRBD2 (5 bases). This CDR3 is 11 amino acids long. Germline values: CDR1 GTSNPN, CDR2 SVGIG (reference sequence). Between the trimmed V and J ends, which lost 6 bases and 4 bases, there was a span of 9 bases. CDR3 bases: TGTGCCTGTTCTGGAGGAGAGACCCAGTACTTC. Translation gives CACSGGETQYF. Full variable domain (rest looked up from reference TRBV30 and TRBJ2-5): SQTIHQWPATLVQPVGSPLSLECTVEGTSNPNLYWYRQAAGRGLQLLFYSVGIGQISSEVPQNLSASRPQDRQFILSSKKLLLSDSGFYLCACSGGETQYFGPGTRLLVL.

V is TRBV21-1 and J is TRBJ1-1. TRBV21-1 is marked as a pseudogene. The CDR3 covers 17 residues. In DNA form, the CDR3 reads TGTGCCAGCAGCAAAGCGCTCAGGGCAGGGAGGGAGGCTGAAGCTTTCTTT. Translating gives CASSKALRAGREAEAFF.

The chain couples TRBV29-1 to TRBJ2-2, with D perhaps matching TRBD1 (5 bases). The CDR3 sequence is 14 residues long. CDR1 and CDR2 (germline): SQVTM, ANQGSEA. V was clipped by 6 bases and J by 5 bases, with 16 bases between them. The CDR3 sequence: CSVGGHPATGELFF. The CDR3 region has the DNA TGCAGCGTAGGTGGACACCCCGCAACCGGGGAGCTGTTTTTT.

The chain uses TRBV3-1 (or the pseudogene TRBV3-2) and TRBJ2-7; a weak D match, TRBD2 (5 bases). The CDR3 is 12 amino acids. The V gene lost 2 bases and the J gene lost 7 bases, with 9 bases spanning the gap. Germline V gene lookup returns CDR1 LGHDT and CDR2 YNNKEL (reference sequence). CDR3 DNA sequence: TGTGCCAGCAGCCAACTAGGCGGGGAGCAGTACTTC. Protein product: CASSQLGGEQYF.

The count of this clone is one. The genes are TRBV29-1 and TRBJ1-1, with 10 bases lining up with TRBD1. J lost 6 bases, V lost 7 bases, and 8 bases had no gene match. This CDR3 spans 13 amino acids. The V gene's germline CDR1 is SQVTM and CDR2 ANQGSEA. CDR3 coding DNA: TGCAGCGCCGAGACAGGGGGCACCTCTGAAGCTTTCTTT. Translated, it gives CSAETGGTSEAFF. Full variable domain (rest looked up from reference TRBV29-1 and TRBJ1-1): SAVISQKPSRDICQRGTSLTIQCQVDSQVTMMFWYRQQPGQSLTLIATANQGSEATYESGFVIDKFPISRPNLTFSTLTVSNMSPEDSSIYLCSAETGGTSEAFFGQGTRLTVV.

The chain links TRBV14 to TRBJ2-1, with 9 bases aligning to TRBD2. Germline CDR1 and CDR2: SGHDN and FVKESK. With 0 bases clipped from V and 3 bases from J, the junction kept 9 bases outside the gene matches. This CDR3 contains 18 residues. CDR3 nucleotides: TGTGCCAGCAGCCAAGACGTGGTTGTTAGCGGGAGCTACAATGAGCAGTTCTTC. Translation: CASSQDVVVSGSYNEQFF.

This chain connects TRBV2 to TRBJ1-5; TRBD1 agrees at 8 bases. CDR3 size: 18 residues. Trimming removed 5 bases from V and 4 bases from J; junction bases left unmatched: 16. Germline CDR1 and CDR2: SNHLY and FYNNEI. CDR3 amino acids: CASSFESGGVMKNQPQHF. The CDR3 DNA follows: TGTGCCAGCAGTTTCGAGTCAGGGGGCGTTATGAAAAATCAGCCCCAGCATTTT. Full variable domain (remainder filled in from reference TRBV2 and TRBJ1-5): EPEVTQTPSHQVTQMGQEVILRCVPISNHLYFYWYRQILGQKVEFLVSFYNNEISEKSEIFDDQFSVERPDGSNFTLKIRSTKLEDSAMYFCASSFESGGVMKNQPQHFGDGTRLSIL.

CDR3 residues: CASSFRRGGGTDTQYF. The CDR3 DNA sequence: TGTGCCAGCAGTTTCAGGCGCGGGGGGGGCACAGATACGCAGTATTTT. This sequence joins TRBV28 and TRBJ2-3; 9 positions match TRBD2. V was pared by 3 bases and J by 1 base, with 5 bases of the junction left unmatched. Germline V CDR1 and CDR2: MDHEN, SYDVKM. The CDR3 length is 16 residues.

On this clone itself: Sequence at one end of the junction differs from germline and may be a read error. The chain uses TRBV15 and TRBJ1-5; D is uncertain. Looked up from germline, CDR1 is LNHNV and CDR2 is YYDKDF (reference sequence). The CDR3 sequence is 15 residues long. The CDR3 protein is CATSRGLDSDQPQHF. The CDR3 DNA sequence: TGTGCCACCAGCAGAGGCCTTGATAGCGATCAGCCCCAGCATTTT.

The CDR3 sequence is CASSLAGQSLGNTIYF. CDR3 coding DNA: TGTGCCAGCAGCTTGGCAGGGCAGTCGTTAGGAAACACCATATATTTT. J is TRBJ1-3 and V is TRBV5-5; maybe TRBD1 (5 bases). The CDR3 runs 16 residues. Per germline, CDR1 SGHKS and CDR2 YYEKEE (reference sequence). Trimming removed 0 bases from V and 4 bases from J, with 14 bases in between.

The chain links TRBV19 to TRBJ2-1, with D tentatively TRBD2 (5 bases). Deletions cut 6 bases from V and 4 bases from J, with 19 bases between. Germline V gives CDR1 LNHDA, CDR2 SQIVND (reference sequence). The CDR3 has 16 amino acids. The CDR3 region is CASRTVPGGGYNEQFF. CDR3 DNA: TGTGCCAGTAGGACCGTCCCGGGCGGAGGATACAATGAGCAGTTCTTC.

The CDR3 nucleotides are TGTGCCAGCAGCGTGGAGTGGACCCCGGTGGCAGAGCAGTACTTC. Its translation is CASSVEWTPVAEQYF. The rearrangement uses TRBV9 and TRBJ2-7; D remains ambiguous. CDR1 is SGDLS and CDR2 is YYNGEE in the germline V gene. V was pared by 2 bases and J by 7 bases, with 19 bases between. The CDR3 has 15 amino acids.

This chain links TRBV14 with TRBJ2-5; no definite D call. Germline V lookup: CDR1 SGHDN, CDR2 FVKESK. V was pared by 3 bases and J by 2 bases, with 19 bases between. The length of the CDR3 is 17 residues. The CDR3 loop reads CASSHLLTSGGQETQYF. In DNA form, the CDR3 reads TGTGCCAGCAGCCATCTATTAACTTCGGGTGGTCAAGAGACCCAGTACTTC.